The T cell receptor beta chain described here comes from a study of cytomegalovirus exposure and HLA in healthy donors (dated by TCRdb to 2016 to 2017). The study in broad terms: An earlier analysis of roughly 630 of the donors reported about 250 Gb of sequence data and roughly 100 million unique TCR beta sequences from 150 million to 200 million T cells. An early release that covered more than 550 HLA-typed donors contained 250 to 350 gigabases of sequencing data and about 84 million unique TCR sequences. The genetic ancestry cluster associated with self-reported Caucasian donors included around four fifths of the 398 genotyped donors. The aim of the study was to test whether cataloging public T cell receptors could identify signatures of past pathogen exposure. The study profiled the T cell repertoires of approximately 700 subjects by immunosequencing and related them to cytomegalovirus serostatus. Along with the roughly 670-subject first cohort, a separate validation cohort of over a hundred different subjects was used. High-throughput TCR immunosequencing, statistical association of individual TCRs with disease status, and machine learning were combined to predict cytomegalovirus infection status. To study patterns of TCR occurrence, a later analysis re-analyzed previously published TCR beta repertoires from 666 donors and added high-resolution HLA genotyping. In the later analysis, no new phenotypic data were used to find candidate immune exposures; instead, reliance was placed on TCR beta sequences and their occurrence across donors. To decide whether each TCR beta V gene segment behaved as functional or pseudogenic, an earlier analysis of approximately 620 of the donors relied on high-throughput TCR beta sequencing. Donor age, sex, ethnicity and CMV serostatus were compiled together with the repertoire data. In a later genetic analysis, genome-wide SNP genotypes for about 65% of the roughly 670 donors were used, and that subset was treated as a discovery cohort. Every repertoire in the discovery cohort had been generated on one and the same sequencing platform. HLA typing included class I and class II loci at four-digit resolution. The number of typed donors differed by locus: about 620-630 for A, B, C, DRB1 and DQB1; approximately 540 for DQA1; 606 for DPA1; and 400 to 480 for DPB1. A few DR-DQ haplotypes were treated as single units for association and clustering because of strong linkage in the cohort. On average, roughly 250,000 unique TCR beta nucleotide sequences were sequenced per donor among a few hundred genotyped donors of the cohort, with roughly 18% of those sequences being non-productive.

The library was made by the immunoSEQ multiplex PCR assay. A mixture of 60 forward primers for TCR Vbeta segments and 13 reverse primers for TCR Jbeta segments was used in the multiplex PCR. The CDR3 region of rearranged TCR beta genes was amplified from genomic DNA with a multiplex PCR assay. The Illumina HiSeq System was used to sequence the amplified TCR beta libraries as 87-base-pair reads. The study's own analysis went as follows. A later analysis counted about 80 million unique TCR beta chains across the 666 repertoires, and some 11 million of these chains were shared by at least two donors. A nearest-neighbor algorithm error-corrected the raw reads and collapsed the reads into unique sequences, merging closely related sequences to remove PCR and sequencing errors. V, D and J gene segments were assigned by aligning CDR3 sequences to IMGT reference sequences. For a sequence to be retained, at least a six-nucleotide match to both a V gene segment and a J gene segment was required. Rearrangements were classified as productive when the CDR3 lacked stop codons and remained in frame with V and J, and all other rearrangements were classified as non-productive. CDR3 was defined according to IMGT convention as the region running from the second conserved V-encoded cysteine to the conserved J-encoded phenylalanine. In an earlier analysis of around 640 of the donors, sequences lacking an unambiguous match to a single V gene segment were excluded. In an earlier analysis of 450 to 750 of the donors, a V segment was called functional when productive rearrangements were above 56.7%, and segregating when the standard deviation between donors exceeded 5%. A statistical classification framework was built to diagnose cytomegalovirus status from the catalog of TCR beta chain sequences. A later analysis assigned V and J genes by comparing TCR nucleotide sequences with IMGT/GENE-DB human TR gene sequences. The TCRdist pipeline was used in a later analysis to assign CDR3 sequences and most-parsimonious VDJ recombination scenarios. A later analysis defined each TCR beta chain by its CDR3 amino acid sequence plus V-gene family, and excluded reads lacking a unique V-gene family. As a way to deal with suspected cross-contamination and a sequencing artifact, a later analysis dropped 450 to 600 nucleotide sequences that were highly shared and had low generation probability. A later analysis calculated a clonal expansion index for each public chain from normalized within-repertoire ranks of inferred template counts. In a later analysis, generation probabilities were computed using a VDJ recombination model fitted to out-of-frame rearrangements, and the results were checked against IGoR. A later analysis scored TCR-TCR, TCR-HLA and TCR-CMV co-occurrence with hypergeometric tests, applying a repertoire-size bias correction to TCR pairs. A later analysis estimated false discovery rates by permuting HLA or CMV assignments 20 times. A later analysis grouped co-occurring TCRs with DBSCAN, adding TCRdist sequence similarity when clustering within HLA-allele-positive subsets. Repertoires with fewer than 30,000 or more than 120,000 public chains were left out of co-occurrence clustering, as were a few repertoires with anomalous nucleotide sharing. TCRdb mirrors the immuneACCESS table, restricted to in-frame sequences. Some clones are absent from its copies; in checked studies, under half trace to an unresolved V gene, and the reason for the others is unknown. V and J calls and clone size follow that table, whereas D and trimming were derived from the DNA. The sample records 150,000 to 200,000 clones, roughly 79% of which are singletons. Around 1.9% of the sample is in the top ten clones.

The cohort consisted of some 730 healthy bone marrow donors. All cohort members were sampled while nominally healthy, although unrecorded immune exposures were likely present. The donor was CMV seropositive and was included in the group of 250 to 350 seropositive cohort members. Every donor gave a peripheral blood sample, and the peripheral blood mononuclear cells from that sample were used for TCR beta sequencing. The Qiagen DNeasy Blood Extraction Kit was used to extract genomic DNA from the blood cell samples. The paper's findings and limits, for the study overall: An earlier analysis of approximately 500 of the donors showed that most TCR beta V segments appeared in productive rearrangements either about 87% or about 30% of the time, which broadly matched IMGT annotations. Only TCR beta chains were sequenced in this cohort, and the absence of alpha or paired-chain data limited detectable features. According to a later analysis, parvovirus B19, influenza, CMV and Epstein-Barr virus appeared linked to several top co-occurrence clusters. Because the 87-base-pair reads could not distinguish some IMGT-functional V segments, including TRBV6-2 and TRBV6-3, those segments were excluded. When HLA alleles, especially DR and DQ, strongly co-occurred, attributing TCR associations to individual alleles was difficult. A group of highly shared sequence variants was considered likely to be a technical artifact of the sequencing pipeline. Linkage disequilibrium might explain the correlated functional status among segregating V segments, but an unknown experimental factor could not be ruled out. Because HLA typing was unavailable for some donors at each locus, only the typed subset was used in association tests. Presence/absence analyses assumed roughly uniform sequencing depth across donors, an assumption that may not hold. Approximately 16 rarely observed V segments, including chromosome 9 orphons, were excluded from the earlier analysis of several hundred of the donors because counts were too low. A later analysis found that HLA-associated TCR beta chains were more clonally expanded and had lower generation probabilities than equally common non-associated chains. In the study, approximately 160 TCR beta chains were listed as associated with cytomegalovirus. The authors suggested that the approach could potentially be extended to other disease states and immunological phenotypes. In a later genetic analysis, a missense DCLRE1C variant was associated with V-gene and J-gene trimming of TCR beta chains, and the association was replicated in an independent cohort. A further reported finding was that TCR beta sequences accurately predicted the HLA-A and HLA-B alleles for most subjects in the first cohort. In both the original and validation cohorts, the classifier was reported to diagnose cytomegalovirus status with high specificity and sensitivity. Specific HLA alleles were associated with 15,000 to 20,000 TCR beta sequences at a false discovery rate of 0.05 in a later analysis. A later genetic analysis reported fewer N-insertions in productive TCRs among donors in an Asian-associated ancestry cluster than the roughly 700-donor mean. Three of the identified cytomegalovirus-associated TCR beta chains were confirmed in vitro to be specific for cytomegalovirus antigens. Across donors, most TCR sequences were observed very rarely, whereas some public TCRs were present in many individuals. In a later analysis, TCR association rates were found to vary across HLA loci, with the most associated TCRs seen for DRB1 alleles and the fewest for HLA-C alleles. According to a later analysis, most CMV-associated TCR beta chains appeared to be HLA-restricted, and the HLA associations seemed to be driven largely by CMV exposure. For the cohort, immune exposure information was limited to CMV serostatus.

Regarding this clone: Its antigen is unknown. The input lacks base qualities; no much larger clone sits a single base away.

Reading the germline V gene gives CDR1 ENHRY and CDR2 SYGVKD. V is shortened by 2 bases, J by 2 bases, and the region joining them spans 13 bases. Measured from the cysteine to the phenylalanine, the CDR3 is 15 residues long. CDR3 DNA only is kept here, 45 bases in frame from base 1. This sequence uses TRBV10-3 and TRBJ2-7, with a tentative D gene TRBD2 over 6 matching bases. This receptor was obtained from a woman aged 30 to 39 in good health and CMV-seropositive. Source material: PBMCs. The DNA reads as follows: TGTGCCATCAGTGAGGGGGACCCGGGGGCCTACGAGCAGTACTTC. The translation is CAISEGDPGAYEQYF.